This TCR beta chain was identified during a study of blood T cell repertoires in COVID-19. Looking at the study overall: From the United States, Italy and Spain came samples of acute and convalescent COVID-19.

Germline V gives CDR1 MNHEY, CDR2 SVGEGT. V lost 4 bases, J lost 7 bases, and 5 bases stayed unmatched. This CDR3 comprises 15 residues. Per the authors' pipeline: Nucleated cell counts were estimated from reference gene primer amplification. Data came from immunoSEQ multiplex PCR; TCRdb stores just in-frame clones and leaves some out. From that table come the V and J calls and clone size; the DNA was used to work out D and trimming. This table holds about 89,000 clones, about four fifths found once. The Seattle site enrolled patients during active infection and followed them longitudinally. The TCR originated in a man between 65 and 85 years old with COVID-19, enrolled during active disease. Sequenced sample: peripheral blood. The chain links TRBV6-2 or TRBV6-3 to TRBJ1-6; 9 bases align to TRBD1. In nucleotides, the CDR3 is TGTGCCAGCAGTTCGGGACAGGGAAGGAATTCACCCCTCCACTTT. Encoded protein: CASSSGQGRNSPLHF.